Below, one TCR beta chain is given with its context. Its antigen is undetermined. Assay used: immunoSEQ multiplex PCR; TCRdb lists only in-frame clones, some missing. Altogether about 320,000 clones are present, 85% being singletons, with the ten largest covering approximately 2%. This sample was taken from a study of Ad26.COV2.S vaccination and SARS-CoV-2 variants. Study summary: Ad26.COV2.S shots went into the muscle once or twice, 56 days apart.

CDR1 and CDR2 (germline): SGHRS, YFSETQ. V was trimmed by 0 bases and J by 0 bases, leaving 11 bases between them. The CDR3 covers 16 residues. Stated treatment: about 20 received Ad26.COV2.S at low or high dose, single or two shots; about 5 received placebo; per-sample allocation not given. Specimens were obtained on day 63 following the first vaccine or placebo injection. Study conclusions and caveats: Spike-specific responses of CD8+ and CD4+ T cells were reported to display substantial breadth after vaccination.

The chain employs TRBV5-1 and TRBJ2-3, with D maybe TRBD2 (5 bases). Here the sequenced sample was peripheral blood, taken in a trial of Ad26.COV2.S vaccine versus placebo. The clonotype was recovered from a person between 18 and 65 years old who received the Ad26.COV2.S COVID-19 vaccine or a placebo. CDR3 nucleotides: TGCGCCAGCAGCTTGGAGGGTTGGACTAGCACAGATACGCAGTATTTT. This codes for CASSLEGWTSTDTQYF. Full variable domain (rest looked up from reference TRBV5-1 and TRBJ2-3): KAGVTQTPRYLIKTRGQQVTLSCSPISGHRSVSWYQQTPGQGLQFLFEYFSETQRNKGNFPGRFSGRQFSNSRSEMNVSTLELGDSALYLCASSLEGWTSTDTQYFGPGTRLTVL.